Listed here is a single T cell receptor beta chain. No antigen is known for it. The protocol was immunoSEQ multiplex PCR, while the TCRdb copy is restricted to in-frame clones and leaves out a portion. The table lists about 73,000 clones, under 90% of them singletons. The record originates from a study of OX40 agonist ivuxolimab in advanced cancers. Study-level background: Those enrolled were about 82% male, with a mean age of about 66 years and ages from about 20 to 80.

V was clipped by 7 bases and J by 2 bases, with 12 bases between them. The CDR3 spans 14 residues. Germline lookup yields CDR1 SEHNR and CDR2 FQNEAQ (reference sequence). Findings and limits, study-wide: Among the nonresponders, some also had low normalized T-cell clonal expansion.

This sequence originates from an adult with an advanced solid tumor such as melanoma, head and neck, liver or kidney cancer. The rearrangement links TRBV7-9 to TRBJ2-1, with D possibly called TRBD1 or TRBD2 (5 bases each). The source was CD4+ or CD8+ T cells sorted from blood, collected in a trial of the OX40 agonist ivuxolimab. CDR3 DNA sequence: TGTGCCAGCACCGAGGGGACCGCCTACAATGAGCAGTTCTTC. Its translation: CASTEGTAYNEQFF.